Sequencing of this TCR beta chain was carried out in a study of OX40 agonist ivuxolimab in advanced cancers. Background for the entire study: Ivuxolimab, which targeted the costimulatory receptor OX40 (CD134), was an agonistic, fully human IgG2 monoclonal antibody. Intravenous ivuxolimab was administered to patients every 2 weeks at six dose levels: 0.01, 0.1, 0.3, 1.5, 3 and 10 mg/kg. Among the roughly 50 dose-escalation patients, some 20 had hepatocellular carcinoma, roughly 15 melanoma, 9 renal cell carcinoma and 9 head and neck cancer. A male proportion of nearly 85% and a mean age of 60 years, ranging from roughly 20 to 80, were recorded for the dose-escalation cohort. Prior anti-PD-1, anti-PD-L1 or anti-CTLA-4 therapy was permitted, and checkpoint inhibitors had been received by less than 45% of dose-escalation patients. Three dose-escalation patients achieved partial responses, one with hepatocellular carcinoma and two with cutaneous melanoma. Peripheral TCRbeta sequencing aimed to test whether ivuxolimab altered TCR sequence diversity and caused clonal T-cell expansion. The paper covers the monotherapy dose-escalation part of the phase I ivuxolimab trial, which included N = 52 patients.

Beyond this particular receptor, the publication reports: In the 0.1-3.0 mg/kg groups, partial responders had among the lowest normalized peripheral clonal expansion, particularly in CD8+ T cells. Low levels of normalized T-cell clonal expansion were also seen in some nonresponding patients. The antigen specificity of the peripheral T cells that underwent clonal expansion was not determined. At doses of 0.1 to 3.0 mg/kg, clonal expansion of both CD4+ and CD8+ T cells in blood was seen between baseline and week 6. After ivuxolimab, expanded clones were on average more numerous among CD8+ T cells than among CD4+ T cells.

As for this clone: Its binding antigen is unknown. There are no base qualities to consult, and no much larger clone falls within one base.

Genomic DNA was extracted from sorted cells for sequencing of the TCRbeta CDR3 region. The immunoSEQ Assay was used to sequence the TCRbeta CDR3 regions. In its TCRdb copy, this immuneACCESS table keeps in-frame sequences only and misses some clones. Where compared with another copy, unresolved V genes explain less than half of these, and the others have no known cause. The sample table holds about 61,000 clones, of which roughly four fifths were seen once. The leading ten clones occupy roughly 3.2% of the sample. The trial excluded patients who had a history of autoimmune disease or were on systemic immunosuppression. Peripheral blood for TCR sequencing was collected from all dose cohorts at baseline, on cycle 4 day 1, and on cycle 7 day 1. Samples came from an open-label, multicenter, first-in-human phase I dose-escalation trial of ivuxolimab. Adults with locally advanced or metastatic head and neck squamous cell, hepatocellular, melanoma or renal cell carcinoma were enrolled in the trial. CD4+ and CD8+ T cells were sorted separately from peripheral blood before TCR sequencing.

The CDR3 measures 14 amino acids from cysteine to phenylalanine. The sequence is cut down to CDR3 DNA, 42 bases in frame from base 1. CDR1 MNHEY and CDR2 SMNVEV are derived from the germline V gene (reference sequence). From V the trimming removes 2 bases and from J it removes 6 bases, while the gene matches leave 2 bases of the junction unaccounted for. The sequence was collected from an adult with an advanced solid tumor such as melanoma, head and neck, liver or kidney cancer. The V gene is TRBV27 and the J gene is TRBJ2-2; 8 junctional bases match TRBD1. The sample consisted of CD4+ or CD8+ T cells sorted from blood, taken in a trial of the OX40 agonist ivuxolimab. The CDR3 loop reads CASSLDRGAGELFF. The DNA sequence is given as TGTGCCAGCAGTTTAGACAGGGGCGCCGGGGAGCTGTTTTTT.